A single sample gave rise to the 16 T cell receptor beta chains below, sequenced in a study of technical replicates of blood from several donors. The data were produced by immunoSEQ multiplex PCR, yet TCRdb's version contains in-frame clones alone and is incomplete. In the table there are more than 80,000 clones, around 95% of which are singletons. The specimen sequenced was T cells isolated from PBMCs. Every receptor here comes from a human donor in good health.

This chain connects TRBV6-1 to TRBJ2-7, with 8 nucleotides matching TRBD2. V lost 1 base, J lost 0 bases, and 2 bases stayed unmatched. The germline CDR1 and CDR2 sequences are MNHNS and SASEGT. This CDR3 region has 15 residues. The DNA of the CDR3 is TGTGCCAGCAGTGAAGAGCGGGAGACCTCCTACGAGCAGTACTTC. Translating it yields CASSEERETSYEQYF.

The rearrangement joins TRBV29-1 to TRBJ2-1, with D maybe TRBD1 (5 bases). This CDR3 contains 14 residues. V was cut by 6 bases and J by 2 bases, with 14 bases left in between. CDR1 SQVTM and CDR2 ANQGSEA come from the germline V gene. The CDR3 spells CSVTSQVAYNEQFF. As DNA, the CDR3 is TGCAGCGTAACATCACAGGTAGCCTACAATGAGCAGTTCTTC.

V is TRBV14 and J is TRBJ1-3; D remains unclear. CDR1 SGHDN and CDR2 FVKESK come from the germline V gene. The CDR3 has 11 residues. V dropped 3 bases and J dropped 7 bases, with 4 bases sitting between them. In DNA, the CDR3 is TGTGCCAGCAGCCACATGAACACCATATATTTT. Translating it yields CASSHMNTIYF.

The V call is TRBV9, the J call TRBJ2-5; perhaps TRBD2 as D (6 bases). Per germline, CDR1 SGDLS and CDR2 YYNGEE. The ends were cut back, 0 bases at V and 1 base at J, with 19 bases in the middle. There are 18 residues in the CDR3. CDR3 protein: CASSVGGVGGISQETQYF. The CDR3 DNA follows: TGTGCCAGCAGCGTAGGGGGAGTGGGCGGGATAAGCCAAGAGACCCAGTACTTC.

The J gene is TRBJ1-4, the V gene TRBV5-1; TRBD1 matches 8 bases. Germline CDR1 reads SGHRS; CDR2 reads YFSETQ. The CDR3 has 14 residues. Trimming at V came to 1 base and at J to 6 bases, leaving 2 bases not matched to a gene. The CDR3 is CASSLRQGYEKLFF. CDR3 coding DNA: TGCGCCAGCAGCTTGAGACAGGGGTATGAAAAACTGTTTTTT.

The genes are TRBV5-1 and TRBJ2-7; the match to TRBD1 covers 9 bases. There are 16 residues in the CDR3. Germline CDR1 SGHRS, CDR2 YFSETQ. After removal of 0 bases from V and 2 bases from J, the junction contained 6 bases not matched to a gene. CDR3 loop: CASSLGLGDRAYEQYF. The CDR3 DNA is TGCGCCAGCAGCTTGGGGTTGGGGGACAGGGCCTACGAGCAGTACTTC.

V is TRBV4-2 and J is TRBJ2-1; a weak D match, TRBD2 (6 bases). CDR1 is LGHNA and CDR2 is YNFKEQ in the germline V gene. V was pared by 6 bases and J by 7 bases, with 7 bases between. The CDR3 has 11 amino acids. The CDR3 DNA is TGTGCCAGCAGTGGGGGGAATGAGCAGTTCTTC. It encodes CASSGGNEQFF.

This rearrangement joins TRBV6-4 to TRBJ2-3; 7 bases align to TRBD2. Germline CDR1 is MRHNA and CDR2 is SNTAGT. The CDR3 sequence is 15 residues long. Trimming cost V 3 bases and J 1 base; bases outside gene matches: 4. CDR3 sequence (DNA): TGTGCCAGCAGTGATTGGGCGGGAGGCACAGATACGCAGTATTTT. Amino acids: CASSDWAGGTDTQYF.

The CDR3 loop reads CASSRTGQGASPGYEQYF. The CDR3 nucleotides are TGTGCCAGCAGCCGGACCGGACAGGGGGCTTCTCCAGGATACGAGCAGTACTTC. This rearrangement joins TRBV9 to TRBJ2-7; 11 positions match TRBD1. CDR1 and CDR2 (germline): SGDLS, YYNGEE. V lost 4 bases to trimming and J lost 4 bases; unmatched junction nucleotides: 16. The CDR3 extends over 18 amino acids.

The chain combines TRBV30 with TRBJ2-4, with 10 nucleotides matching TRBD1. The CDR3 spans 15 residues. V dropped 5 bases and J dropped 7; count of bases not matched to a gene: 11. Germline assignment: CDR1 GTSNPN and CDR2 SVGIG (reference sequence). The CDR3 loop is CAWLGPQGQGNIQYF. The CDR3 DNA follows: TGTGCCTGGCTGGGCCCTCAGGGACAGGGGAACATTCAGTACTTC.

The rearrangement links TRBV30 to TRBJ1-2; 7 positions agree with TRBD1. J lost 6 bases, V lost 3 bases, and 7 bases had no gene match. The CDR3 loop spans 13 amino acids. Germline V gene sequence: CDR1 GTSNPN, CDR2 SVGIG (reference sequence). CDR3 sequence reads: CAWRGDREDGYTF. CDR3 DNA sequence: TGTGCCTGGAGGGGAGACAGGGAAGATGGCTACACCTTC.

J is TRBJ2-5 and V is TRBV6-1, with D possibly being TRBD1 (6 bases). CDR3 size: 15 residues. Between the trimmed V and J ends, which lost 5 bases and 2 bases, there was a span of 15 bases. Germline loops: CDR1 MNHNS, CDR2 SASEGT. CDR3 DNA: TGTGCCAGCAGTAGATCTCAGGGACATCAAGAGACCCAGTACTTC. It yields the protein CASSRSQGHQETQYF.

V is TRBV6-5 and J is TRBJ1-1; 7 bases map to TRBD1. V shed 4 bases and J 1 base; nucleotides not matched to a gene: 6. Germline V gene data show CDR1 as MNHEY and CDR2 as SVGAGI. The CDR3 spans 15 residues. The DNA for the CDR3 is TGTGCCAGCAGTTCGACAGGGCTGAGGAACACTGAAGCTTTCTTT. The encoded protein is CASSSTGLRNTEAFF.

In regard to this clone: The germline gene is not matched at one end of the junction; a read error may be the cause. This chain links TRBV25-1 with TRBJ1-1, with D perhaps TRBD1 (5 bases). The CDR3 spans 14 residues. CDR1 is MGHDK and CDR2 is SYGVNS in the germline V gene. In nucleotides, the CDR3 is TGTGCCAGTAGTGGTCCAGGGACTGAACCTGAAGCTTTCTTT. Translated, it gives CASSGPGTEPEAFF.

The gene calls are TRBV10-3 and TRBJ2-7, with a weak D call TRBD2 (7 bases). Germline CDR1 ENHRY, CDR2 SYGVKD. V was cut by 1 base and J by 2 bases, with 9 bases left in between. The CDR3 spans 14 residues. The CDR3: CAISELGGAYEQYF. The CDR3 coding sequence is TGTGCCATCAGTGAGTTAGGGGGGGCCTACGAGCAGTACTTC.

This chain links TRBV2 with TRBJ1-4, with D unresolved. The CDR3 consists of 13 residues. Germline CDR1 SNHLY, CDR2 FYNNEI. Trimming shortened V by 7 bases and J by 5 bases, and 11 bases separated the two germline ends. CDR3 amino acids: CASNGEENEKLFF. DNA for the CDR3: TGTGCCAGCAACGGGGAAGAGAATGAAAAACTGTTTTTT.